The 24 T cell receptor beta chains listed next were all sequenced from one sample in a study of low-dose radiotherapy and immunotherapy resistance in tumors (dated by TCRdb to 2021 to 2024). Sequencing was performed on an Illumina HiSeq 2500. First-strand cDNA was synthesized with Superscript III and a set of TRAV- and TRBV-specific primers, covering both TCRalpha and TCRbeta chains. A roughly 22-cycle PCR with Phusion amplified the TCRs, pairing a constant-region primer with the adapter that was attached to the V primers. The public reads were reanalyzed by TCRdb: fastp trimming at Q25, MiXCR alignment, in-frame beta chains only. Each CDR3 protein gets just one entry, which takes the most common genes and DNA from the rows behind it. For this sample there are tens of thousands of distinct CDR3 sequences; approximately 25% appear just once. The ten top clones hold around 5.7% of the sample. Explained via the paper, the time point label denotes: before trial treatment.

Sequenced material: PBMCs, taken before treatment. The receptors come from a male donor with prostate cancer.

This clonotype has at least ten counts. The CDR3 DNA sequence: TGTGCCAGCAGTTACTCGGGAGGACAAAACTACGAGCAGTACTTC. It translates to CASSYSGGQNYEQYF. This chain uses TRBV6-5 with TRBJ2-7, with D maybe TRBD2 (6 bases). There are 15 residues in the CDR3. V gave up 0 bases and J gave up 3 bases, with 12 bases separating them. Germline V lookup: CDR1 MNHEY, CDR2 SVGAGI.

This clonotype was seen at least ten times. The chain is built from TRBV12-3 or TRBV12-4 and TRBJ2-3; TRBD1 might be the D (5 bases). The CDR3 spans 13 residues. V lost 3 bases to trimming and J lost 2 bases, with 6 bases between them. The CDR3 sequence is CASSFGATDTQYF. The CDR3 DNA reads as TGTGCCAGCAGTTTTGGGGCCACAGATACGCAGTATTTT.

This clonotype appeared many times. J is TRBJ2-6 and V is TRBV5-4, with 9 nucleotides matching TRBD1. CDR1 SGHNT and CDR2 YYREEE come from the germline V gene (reference sequence). This CDR3 region has 18 residues. Germline trimming cut 4 bases from V and 0 bases from J; bases unmatched to any gene: 8. CDR3: CASSPPGTGSSGANVLTF. Here the CDR3 DNA reads TGTGCCAGCAGCCCACCAGGGACAGGGTCCTCTGGGGCCAACGTCCTGACTTTC.

Ten or more counts support this clonotype. The chain joins TRBV5-6 to TRBJ2-3; possible D gene TRBD2, 6 bases. Germline CDR1 SGHDT, CDR2 YYEEEE. The CDR3 has 15 residues. The V gene lost 0 bases and the J gene lost 0 bases, with 8 bases spanning the gap. Here the CDR3 reads CASSLVGTSTDTQYF. Here the CDR3 DNA reads TGTGCCAGCAGCTTGGTAGGGACTAGCACAGATACGCAGTATTTT. Supplemented by reference TRBV5-6 and TRBJ2-3, the full variable domain reads DAGVTQSPTHLIKTRGQQVTLRCSPKSGHDTVSWYQQALGQGPQFIFQYYEEEERQRGNFPDRFSGHQFPNYSSELNVNALLLGDSALYLCASSLVGTSTDTQYFGPGTRLTVL.

This chain uses TRBV9 with TRBJ2-7; D unclear. The CDR3 runs 14 residues. Trimming took off 0 bases at V and 1 base at J, with 8 bases between the two ends. Germline-derived CDR1 and CDR2 are SGDLS and YYNGEE. The CDR3 is CASSVGTQSYEQYF. The CDR3 nucleotides read TGTGCCAGCAGCGTAGGCACCCAATCCTACGAGCAGTACTTC.

In this sample, this clonotype turned up many times. V usage is TRBV29-1 and J usage is TRBJ2-1; a weak D match, TRBD2 (5 bases). Germline CDR1 is SQVTM and CDR2 is ANQGSEA. The CDR3 contains 17 residues. V was pared by 2 bases and J by 0 bases, with 17 bases between. The CDR3 region has the DNA TGCAGCGTTGAACTGGCGGAGGTTAGGAGCTCCTACAATGAGCAGTTCTTC. Its translation is CSVELAEVRSSYNEQFF.

J is TRBJ2-7 and V is TRBV7-9, with TRBD2 identical over 10 bases. J was trimmed by 5 bases and V by 5 bases; bases with no gene match: 3. The CDR3 spans 13 residues. Germline V CDR1 and CDR2: SEHNR, FQNEAQ (reference sequence). CDR3 sequence: CASSLGTSDEQYF. Here the CDR3 DNA reads TGTGCCAGCAGCCTCGGGACTAGCGACGAGCAGTACTTC.

This clonotype has a count of ten or more. The chain couples TRBV30 to TRBJ1-3; D ambiguous. Trimming took 3 bases from V and 0 from J, leaving 6 bases between them. This CDR3 comprises 13 residues. Germline CDR1 GTSNPN, CDR2 SVGIG (reference sequence). CDR3 loop: CAWRSSSGNTIYF. The CDR3 DNA sequence: TGTGCCTGGAGAAGCTCCTCTGGAAACACCATATATTTT.

About this clonotype itself: At one end the junction does not follow the germline gene, possibly because of a read error. DNA for the CDR3: TGTGCCAGCACAGGGTTTGTGAACTCTGAAGCTTTCTTT. Translating gives CASTGFVNSEAFF. J is TRBJ1-1 and V is TRBV6-5, with a weak D call TRBD1 (5 bases). The CDR3 runs to 13 residues. Germline CDR1 reads MNHEY; CDR2 reads SVGAGI.

This clonotype was seen many times. V gene TRBV14 combines with J gene TRBJ1-1; 8 nucleotides align to TRBD1. Germline CDR1 and CDR2: SGHDN and FVKESK. The V and J ends lost 7 bases and 6 bases, in that order; junction bases with no gene match: 19. This CDR3 has 17 residues. CDR3 loop: CASTFGGNAYRGAEAFF. The CDR3 DNA sequence: TGTGCCAGCACCTTTGGAGGGAATGCCTACAGGGGGGCTGAAGCTTTCTTT.

In this sample, this clonotype turned up many times. The chain recombines TRBV4-2 with TRBJ2-7; 8 bases agree with TRBD1. Germline V gene sequence: CDR1 LGHNA, CDR2 YNFKEQ. V lost 0 bases, J lost 6 bases, and 13 bases stayed unmatched. The CDR3 consists of 17 residues. In DNA form, the CDR3 reads TGTGCCAGCAGCCAAGATCGGTGGACAGGGAGAGGGGTCGAGCAGTACTTC. It codes for CASSQDRWTGRGVEQYF.

This clonotype was seen at least ten times. V gene TRBV7-2 combines with J gene TRBJ2-3, with 7 bases lining up with TRBD1. V gave up 3 bases and J gave up 0 bases; unmatched junction bases: 0. The CDR3 totals 14 residues. Germline values: CDR1 SGHTA, CDR2 FQGNSA. Here the CDR3 reads CASSLGQSTDTQYF. The CDR3 nucleotides read TGTGCCAGCAGCTTGGGACAGAGCACAGATACGCAGTATTTT.

This clonotype was detected once. The chain links TRBV27 to TRBJ1-5; D possibly corresponds to TRBD1 (6 bases). Trimming cost V 6 bases and J 2 bases, with 14 bases left between them. The germline V gene encodes CDR1 MNHEY and CDR2 SMNVEV (reference sequence). This CDR3 comprises 15 residues. Here the CDR3 reads CASRGAGDGNQPQHF. The DNA for the CDR3 is TGTGCCAGCAGAGGTGCAGGGGATGGCAATCAGCCCCAGCATTTT.

The rearrangement uses TRBV20-1 and TRBJ2-7, with D perhaps matching TRBD1 (5 bases). V was clipped by 1 base and J by 2 bases, with 12 bases between them. Germline CDR1 is DFQATT and CDR2 is SNEGSKA (reference sequence). This CDR3 region has 14 residues. CDR3 amino acids: CSARVPRVTYEQYF. CDR3 coding DNA: TGCAGTGCTAGAGTTCCCAGGGTAACCTACGAGCAGTACTTC.

This clonotype has a handful of counts. The V gene is TRBV5-1, the J gene TRBJ2-3, with D possibly being TRBD1 or TRBD2 (5 bases each). CDR3 length: 16 amino acids. V was trimmed by 4 bases and J by 6 bases, leaving 21 bases between them. Germline V gene sequence: CDR1 SGHRS, CDR2 YFSETQ. The CDR3 region is CASSIAGTLNGDTQYF. The DNA for the CDR3 is TGCGCCAGCAGCATCGCCGGGACCTTAAACGGGGATACGCAGTATTTT.

Ten or more counts support this clonotype. The rearrangement links TRBV11-3 to TRBJ1-1; D remains ambiguous. Deletions cut 2 bases from V and 0 bases from J, with 7 bases between. Germline V gene data show CDR1 as SGHNT and CDR2 as YENEEA. CDR3 size: 14 residues. The CDR3 here is CASSLKRLNTEAFF. DNA of the CDR3: TGTGCCAGCAGCTTAAAGCGGTTGAACACTGAAGCTTTCTTT. Complete variable domain (other parts from reference TRBV11-3 and TRBJ1-1): EAGVVQSPRYKIIEKKQPVAFWCNPISGHNTLYWYLQNLGQGPELLIRYENEEAVDDSQLPKDRFSAERLKGVDSTLKIQPAELGDSAVYLCASSLKRLNTEAFFGQGTRLTVV.

J is TRBJ2-5 and V is TRBV29-1, with TRBD1 matching 9 bases. The CDR3 length is 18 residues. The J segment lost 4 bases and the V segment lost 2 bases, leaving 17 bases of the junction unmatched. The germline gives CDR1 SQVTM, CDR2 ANQGSEA. The CDR3 DNA is TGCAGCGTTGAAATGCGGGGTCTGGGGACAGGGATTTTAGAGACCCAGTACTTC. Its protein is CSVEMRGLGTGILETQYF.

There are many counts of this clonotype. The V call is TRBV30, the J call TRBJ1-4; D gene uncertain. The CDR3 sequence is 16 residues long. The germline V gene encodes CDR1 GTSNPN and CDR2 SVGIG (reference sequence). Trimming took off 2 bases at V and 0 bases at J, with 13 bases between the two ends. The CDR3 is CAWSSGTSSTNEKLFF. The DNA of the CDR3 is TGTGCCTGGAGTAGTGGCACGTCCTCAACTAATGAAAAACTGTTTTTT.

Only a few counts were recorded for this clonotype. This chain links TRBV27 with TRBJ2-3; D unresolved. V shed 8 bases and J shed 0 bases, with 18 bases lying between them. Looked up from germline, CDR1 is MNHEY and CDR2 is SMNVEV (reference sequence). CDR3 length: 16 amino acids. The CDR3 region is CASRRPPEHSTDTQYF. The CDR3 bases are TGTGCCAGCCGGCGCCCCCCGGAACATAGCACAGATACGCAGTATTTT.

This clonotype came up many times. J is TRBJ2-1 and V is TRBV20-1; D is tentatively TRBD1 or TRBD2 (6 bases each). CDR3 length: 16 residues. V shed 0 bases and J shed 4 bases, with 16 bases lying between them. The germline V gene encodes CDR1 DFQATT and CDR2 SNEGSKA (reference sequence). DNA for the CDR3: TGCAGTGCTAGAGAGATTCGGGGGCCCGGTTACAATGAGCAGTTCTTC. Its translation is CSAREIRGPGYNEQFF.

This clonotype was detected a few times. This sequence may be a read error, since a much larger clone differs from it by one base. The chain employs TRBV30 and TRBJ1-6, with no clear D. The CDR3 extends over 15 amino acids. Per the germline V gene, CDR1 is GTSNPN and CDR2 is SVGIG (reference sequence). The CDR3 loop reads CVWSGFLGTNSPLHF. For the CDR3, the DNA is TGTGTCTGGAGTGGCTTTCTCGGCACAAATTCACCCCTCCACTTT. The whole variable domain, remainder taken from reference TRBV30 and TRBJ1-6, is SQTIHQWPATLVQPVGSPLSLECTVEGTSNPNLYWYRQAAGRGLQLLFYSVGIGQISSEVPQNLSASRPQDRQFILSSKKLLLSDSGFYLCVWSGFLGTNSPLHFGNGTRLTVT.

This chain connects TRBV5-1 to TRBJ2-7; possible D gene TRBD1, 5 bases. The ends were cut back, 0 bases at V and 3 bases at J, with 10 bases in the middle. From germline, CDR1 is SGHRS and CDR2 YFSETQ. There are 14 residues in the CDR3. The CDR3 region is CASSLGQGGYEQYF. Here the CDR3 DNA reads TGCGCCAGCAGCTTGGGGCAGGGTGGCTACGAGCAGTACTTC.

Many counts were recorded for this clonotype. This chain joins TRBV9 and TRBJ2-3; perhaps TRBD2 as D (6 bases). V was pared by 3 bases and J by 7 bases, with 18 bases between. This CDR3 spans 15 amino acids. Germline V CDR1 and CDR2: SGDLS, YYNGEE. The CDR3 spells CASSATDYRENTQYF. In DNA form, the CDR3 reads TGTGCCAGCAGCGCCACGGACTACAGAGAAAATACGCAGTATTTT. Based on the CDR3 plus reference TRBV9 and TRBJ2-3, the full variable domain is DSGVTQTPKHLITATGQRVTLRCSPRSGDLSVYWYQQSLDQGLQFLIQYYNGEERAKGNILERFSAQQFPDLHSELNLSSLELGDSALYFCASSATDYRENTQYFGPGTRLTVL.

V and J are TRBV20-1 and TRBJ1-6; TRBD1 matches 7 bases. CDR1 and CDR2 from the germline V gene are DFQATT and SNEGSKA (reference sequence). The CDR3 has 15 residues. With V trimmed by 6 bases and J by 5 bases, 10 bases remained unmatched. The CDR3 sequence: CSAAFNRGNNSPLHF. The CDR3 nucleotides are TGCAGTGCGGCTTTCAACAGGGGTAATAATTCACCCCTCCACTTT.